This T cell receptor (beta chain) was found in a study of T-cell reconstitution after alpha-beta-depleted transplantation in children. As it was prepared, the TCRbeta library received unique molecular identifiers. TCRdb reprocessed the PCR reads with MiXCR, giving one entry per CDR3 protein. This sample has about 250,000 distinct CDR3 sequences; under 30% occur once, and the top ten carry about 5%. This clonotype was observed a few times. Its antigen remains unidentified. Study-level results: The main origin of T-cell counts and diversity one year after transplant was newly produced T cells. Day-60 TCRbeta diversity that was high in some patients was derived from surviving recipient T cells and thymic progenitors. Several hundred expanded graft clones reportedly gave rise to the alpha-beta T cells present about two months after transplant.

Sequenced material: PBMCs, mostly from graft donor cells, taken 360 days after TCRalphabeta/CD19-depleted stem cell transplant. The origin of this receptor is a female patient aged 2-9 years who had a stem cell transplant for congenital amegakaryocytic thrombocytopenia, so the T cells may come from the graft donor.

CDR3 coding DNA: TGTGCCAGCAGCTTACACAGACAAGAGACCCAGTACTTC. This translates into CASSLHRQETQYF. The chain uses TRBV11-2 and TRBJ2-5, with D unresolved. This CDR3 contains 13 residues. Germline V gene lookup returns CDR1 SGHAT and CDR2 FQNNGV. V lost 2 bases and J lost 2, with 6 bases in between. The full variable domain, its missing parts supplied by reference TRBV11-2 and TRBJ2-5, is EAGVAQSPRYKIIEKRQSVAFWCNPISGHATLYWYQQILGQGPKLLIQFQNNGVVDDSQLPKDRFSAERLKGVDSTLKIQPAKLEDSAVYLCASSLHRQETQYFGPGTRLLVL.